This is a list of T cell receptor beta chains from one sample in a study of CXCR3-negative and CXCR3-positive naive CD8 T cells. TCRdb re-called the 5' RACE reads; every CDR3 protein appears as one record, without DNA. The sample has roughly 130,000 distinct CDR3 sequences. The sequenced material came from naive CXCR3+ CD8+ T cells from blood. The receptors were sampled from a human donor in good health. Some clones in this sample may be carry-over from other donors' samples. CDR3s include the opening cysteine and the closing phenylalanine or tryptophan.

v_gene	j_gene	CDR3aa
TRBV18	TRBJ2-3	CASSPVTSGSSDTQYF
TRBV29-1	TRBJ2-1	CSVYPLSGPDNEQFF
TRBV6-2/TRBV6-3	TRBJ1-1	CASSAAENTEAFF
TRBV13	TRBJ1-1	CASSLGGSAEAFF
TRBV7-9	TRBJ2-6	CASSSRDRGTLSGANVLTF
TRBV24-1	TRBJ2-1	CATSESGSSYNEQFF
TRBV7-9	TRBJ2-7	CASSSLRGGSYEQYF
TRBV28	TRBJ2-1	CASRAEGGFHNEQFF
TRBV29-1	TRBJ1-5	CSALAEGTSNKPQHF
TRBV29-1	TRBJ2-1	CSVDPGFLGNEQFF
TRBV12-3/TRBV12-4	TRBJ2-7	CASSLSPDSSYEQYF
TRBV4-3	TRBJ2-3	CASSQGGGTDTQYF
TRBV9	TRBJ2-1	CASSDPSGAYGEQFF
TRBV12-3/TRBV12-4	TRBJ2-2	CASTTRVAEGGELFF
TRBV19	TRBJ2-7	CATRDYSYEQYF
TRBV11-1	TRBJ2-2	CASSLSTHNTGELFF
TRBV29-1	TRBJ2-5	CSVEDLLGNLETQYF
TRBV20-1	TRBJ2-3	CSARTGARTDTQYF